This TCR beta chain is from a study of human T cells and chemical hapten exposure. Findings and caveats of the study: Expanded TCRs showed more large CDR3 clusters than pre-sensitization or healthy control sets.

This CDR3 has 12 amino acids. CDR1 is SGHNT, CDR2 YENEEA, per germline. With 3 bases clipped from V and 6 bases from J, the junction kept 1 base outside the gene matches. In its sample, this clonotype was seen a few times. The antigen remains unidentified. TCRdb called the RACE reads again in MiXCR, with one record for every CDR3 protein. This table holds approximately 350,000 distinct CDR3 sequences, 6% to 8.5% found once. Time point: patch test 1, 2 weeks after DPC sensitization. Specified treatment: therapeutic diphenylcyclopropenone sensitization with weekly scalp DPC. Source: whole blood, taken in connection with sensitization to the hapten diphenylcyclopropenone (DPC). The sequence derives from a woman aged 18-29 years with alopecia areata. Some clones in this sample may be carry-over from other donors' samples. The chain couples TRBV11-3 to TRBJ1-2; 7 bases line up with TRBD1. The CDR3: CASSLGTDGYTF. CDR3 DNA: TGTGCCAGCAGCTTGGGGACAGATGGCTACACCTTC.